A single count supports the clone carrying this T cell receptor (beta chain). These data originate in a study of blood T cell repertoires in COVID-19. About the research overall: T cells, B-cell-depleted T cells, or PBMCs provided the cDNA or gDNA that served as material.

Clones were read by immunoSEQ multiplex PCR, and TCRdb kept only the in-frame ones, dropping some. The table records under 150,000 clones, around 77% of them present only once. This CDR3 is 15 amino acids long. Germline-derived CDR1 and CDR2 are MNHEY and SMNVEV (reference sequence). V dropped 10 bases and J dropped 8 bases, with 26 bases sitting between them. The sequencing input was peripheral blood. The TCR sequence derives from a human donor in a cohort sampled during active COVID-19. The chain links TRBV27 to TRBJ1-2; TRBD1 might be the D (5 bases). This CDR3 reads CATVASRAGLRGYTF. The DNA for the CDR3 is TGTGCCACCGTTGCCAGCAGAGCGGGGCTTCGGGGCTACACCTTC.